This section outlines one T cell receptor beta chain sequence together with its context. Looked up from germline, CDR1 is MNHNY and CDR2 is SVGAGI (reference sequence). CDR3 length: 11 amino acids. V shed 5 bases and J shed 7 bases, with 8 bases lying between them. Libraries were prepared by immunoSEQ multiplex PCR; TCRdb keeps only in-frame clonotypes and omits some of them. The sample consists of 9,300 or so clones, over 60% of them appearing once. The sample is drawn from a study of tumor-infiltrating lymphocytes in localized non-small cell lung cancer. Specimen: lung tumor tissue. This sequence was found in a human donor with non-small cell lung cancer. V is TRBV6-6 and J is TRBJ1-2; D is unclear. In DNA, the CDR3 is TGTGCCAGCAGTCAAGGAGTTGGCTACACCTTC. This sequence encodes CASSQGVGYTF.